Shown below are 24 T cell receptor beta chains from a single sample sequenced in a study of T cell responses to AZD1222 COVID-19 vaccine (dated by TCRdb to the early 2020s). To prepare the library, the immunoSEQ multiplex PCR assay was applied. Here the immuneACCESS table is served through TCRdb, limited to in-frame sequences with V and J called. Missing clones are a known gap in these copies; in checked studies unresolved V genes cover under half, and the rest lacks a known reason. The table for this sample lists about 81,000 clones; about 91% of them were counted only once. Around 8% of the sample belongs to the ten largest clones. Reading the label with the study, this specimen's time point is: about 28 days (+/-7) after the second vaccine dose. Sequencing used peripheral blood, obtained 28 days after the second AZD1222 dose. All receptors come from an adult who received the AZD1222 COVID-19 vaccine.

The V call is TRBV5-1, the J call TRBJ2-3, with D perhaps matching TRBD2 (5 bases). Germline V gives CDR1 SGHRS, CDR2 YFSETQ. CDR3 length equals 13 residues. V was shortened by 7 bases and J by 4 bases, with 13 bases between the two germline ends. The CDR3 region has the DNA TGCGCCAGCCGGGATCAAGGTGCAGATACGCAGTATTTT. It yields the protein CASRDQGADTQYF.

The J gene is TRBJ2-7, the V gene TRBV12-3 or TRBV12-4; 10 nucleotides match TRBD2. J lost 3 bases, V lost 6 bases, and 2 bases had no gene match. The length of the CDR3 is 13 residues. The CDR3 loop reads CASSWTSGYEQYF. CDR3 in DNA: TGTGCCAGCAGCTGGACTAGCGGCTACGAGCAGTACTTC.

V is TRBV14 and J is TRBJ1-3; D gene unclear. This CDR3 contains 15 residues. Between the trimmed V and J ends, which lost 1 base and 0 bases, there was a span of 7 bases. CDR1 is SGHDN, CDR2 FVKESK, per germline. CDR3 nucleotide sequence: TGTGCCAGCAGCCAAGGGTTTACCTCTGGAAACACCATATATTTT. Its translation is CASSQGFTSGNTIYF.

The V and J genes are TRBV9 and TRBJ2-3, with 11 bases that match TRBD2. With V trimmed by 0 bases and J by 2 bases, 8 bases remained unmatched. CDR1 SGDLS and CDR2 YYNGEE come from the germline V gene. This CDR3 region has 18 residues. The CDR3 DNA follows: TGTGCCAGCAGCGTAGATTTGGGGACTAGCGGCGTCACAGATACGCAGTATTTT. As protein: CASSVDLGTSGVTDTQYF.

The V and J genes are TRBV5-1 and TRBJ1-6; D is unresolved. Trimming left V 0 bases short and J 4 bases short, with 11 bases between. In germline, CDR1 is SGHRS, CDR2 YFSETQ. CDR3 length: 16 residues. CDR3 nucleotide sequence: TGCGCCAGCAGCTTGGCCTCAGACGGATATAATTCACCCCTCCACTTT. Its translation: CASSLASDGYNSPLHF.

The chain is built from TRBV28 and TRBJ1-6; 8 bases align to TRBD1. Looked up from germline, CDR1 is MDHEN and CDR2 is SYDVKM. The ends lost 7 bases at V and 11 bases at J; junction bases unmatched: 4. The CDR3 has 12 amino acids. The chain's CDR3 is CASTGTGPPLHF. The CDR3, as DNA: TGTGCCAGCACCGGGACAGGCCCACCCCTCCACTTT. The full variable domain, in which reference TRBV28 and TRBJ1-6 provide the parts outside the CDR3, is DVKVTQSSRYLVKRTGEKVFLECVQDMDHENMFWYRQDPGLGLRLIYFSYDVKMKEKGDIPEGYSVSREKKERFSLILESASTNQTSMYLCASTGTGPPLHFGNGTRLTVT.

The V gene is TRBV9, the J gene TRBJ2-7, with D possibly matching TRBD2 (6 bases). Between the trimmed V and J ends, which lost 0 bases and 0 bases, there was a span of 10 bases. This CDR3 is built from 15 residues. Germline lookup yields CDR1 SGDLS and CDR2 YYNGEE. CDR3 region: CASSVAGASSYEQYF. The CDR3 DNA reads as TGTGCCAGCAGCGTAGCGGGAGCCAGCTCCTACGAGCAGTACTTC.

The chain couples TRBV5-1 to TRBJ2-2; D unresolved. The CDR3 spans 13 residues. V dropped 6 bases and J dropped 2 bases, with 8 bases sitting between them. The V gene's germline CDR1 is SGHRS and CDR2 YFSETQ. CDR3 coding DNA: TGCGCCAGCACATCTAGTAACACCGGGGAGCTGTTTTTT. It encodes CASTSSNTGELFF.

V is TRBV6-5 and J is TRBJ2-7, with TRBD1 as a possible D gene (6 bases). Germline V lookup: CDR1 MNHEY, CDR2 SVGAGI. V lost 5 bases to trimming and J lost 3 bases, with 14 bases between them. The CDR3 runs 14 residues. CDR3: CASSLAQQGYEQYF. CDR3 bases: TGTGCCAGCAGTCTAGCCCAACAGGGCTACGAGCAGTACTTC.

This clone was observed once. The genes are TRBV11-2 and TRBJ2-7; D is perhaps TRBD2 (7 bases). The CDR3 covers 13 residues. The V and J ends lost 5 bases and 4 bases respectively, with 12 bases between them. In germline, CDR1 is SGHAT, CDR2 FQNNGV. The CDR3 here is CASSPRGGYEQYF. The CDR3 DNA reads as TGTGCCAGCAGCCCAAGGGGGGGGTACGAGCAGTACTTC.

This clone was seen only once. The chain has TRBV29-1 and TRBJ2-2; TRBD1 matches 7 bases. Looked up from germline, CDR1 is SQVTM and CDR2 is ANQGSEA. The CDR3 extends over 14 amino acids. The V and J ends lost 6 bases and 4 bases, in that order; junction bases with no gene match: 8. CDR3 loop: CSVERGPTTGELFF. The CDR3 DNA reads as TGCAGCGTGGAAAGGGGGCCAACCACCGGGGAGCTGTTTTTT.

The CDR3 sequence is CASSEASQDGYGYTF. In DNA, the CDR3 is TGTGCCAGCAGTGAAGCGAGCCAAGACGGTTATGGCTACACCTTC. V is TRBV6-1 and J is TRBJ1-2; unclear D gene. Per the germline V gene, CDR1 is MNHNS and CDR2 is SASEGT. The CDR3 covers 15 residues. Trimming took 0 bases from V and 5 from J, leaving 13 bases between them.

This chain connects TRBV7-3 to TRBJ2-1; no firm D call. Germline values: CDR1 SGHTA, CDR2 FQGTGA. Deletions cut 10 bases from V and 6 bases from J, with 16 bases between. The CDR3 is made up of 13 amino acids. CDR3 residues: CATGSNMGNEQFF. DNA of the CDR3: TGTGCCACCGGGTCGAATATGGGCAATGAGCAGTTCTTC.

The chain links TRBV3-1 (or the pseudogene TRBV3-2) to TRBJ1-4; 8 nucleotides line up with TRBD1. V lost 1 base to trimming and J lost 8 bases; unmatched junction nucleotides: 6. CDR1 LGHDT and CDR2 YNNKEL come from the germline V gene (reference sequence). This CDR3 spans 15 amino acids. CDR3 sequence: CASSQVVGTGEKLFF. Here the CDR3 DNA reads TGTGCCAGCAGCCAAGTAGTAGGGACAGGAGAAAAACTGTTTTTT.

This rearrangement joins TRBV19 to TRBJ2-1, with 7 nucleotides matching TRBD1. The CDR3 is 14 residues long. After removal of 8 bases from V and 7 bases from J, the junction contained 11 bases not matched to a gene. Germline-derived CDR1 and CDR2 are LNHDA and SQIVND (reference sequence). The CDR3 loop reads CASAHRGRGNEQFF. The CDR3 DNA is TGTGCCAGTGCCCACAGGGGCCGTGGGAATGAGCAGTTCTTC.

Notes on this clone: The same CDR3 arises from other DNA sequences in this sample as well. The chain carries TRBV9 and TRBJ2-5, with D uncertain. The germline gives CDR1 SGDLS, CDR2 YYNGEE. The CDR3 has 12 amino acids. With 2 bases removed from V and 4 bases from J, the gap between germline ends came to 6 bases. The CDR3 DNA is TGTGCCAGCAGCGTGGTGGGAGAGACCCAGTACTTC. Its translation is CASSVVGETQYF.

This clone was observed a few times. This chain uses TRBV18 with TRBJ2-7; D is unresolved. This CDR3 contains 15 residues. Trimming removed 3 bases from V and 4 bases from J, with 16 bases in between. Looked up from germline, CDR1 is KGHSH and CDR2 is LQKENI. For the CDR3, the DNA is TGTGCCAGCTCACCTCCATACGGAGTAACGTACGAGCAGTACTTC. This gives the protein CASSPPYGVTYEQYF.

The rearrangement joins TRBV4-3 to TRBJ1-2; D may be TRBD1 (6 bases). Trimming left V 0 bases short and J 6 bases short, with 11 bases between. From germline, CDR1 is LGHNA and CDR2 YSLEER. This CDR3 contains 14 residues. CDR3 DNA: TGCGCCAGCAGCCAAGATCTCGGGGGCGATGGCTACACCTTC. Encoded protein: CASSQDLGGDGYTF.

The chain is built from TRBV18 and TRBJ2-7, with D hard to call. V lost 0 bases and J 0 bases, leaving 3 bases between the germline ends. From germline, CDR1 is KGHSH and CDR2 LQKENI. The CDR3 has 13 residues. CDR3 in DNA: TGTGCCAGCTCACCACCGGGCTCCTACGAGCAGTACTTC. As protein: CASSPPGSYEQYF.

V gene TRBV30 combines with J gene TRBJ2-1; D is possibly TRBD2 (5 bases). Germline V lookup: CDR1 GTSNPN, CDR2 SVGIG (reference sequence). This CDR3 comprises 15 residues. Trimming cost V 2 bases and J 6 bases, with 17 bases left between them. As DNA, the CDR3 is TGTGCCTGGAGTATTGGAGACTATGTAACCAATGAGCAGTTCTTC. Translation gives CAWSIGDYVTNEQFF.

This chain connects TRBV28 to TRBJ2-7; TRBD2 matches at 11 bases. Germline V gene lookup returns CDR1 MDHEN and CDR2 SYDVKM. The CDR3 sequence is 16 residues long. The trim removed 6 bases at V and 8 bases at J, leaving 15 bases unmatched. The CDR3 loop is CASRPLAGTSGDQQYF. CDR3 coding DNA: TGTGCCAGCAGGCCTCTCGCCGGGACTAGCGGAGACCAGCAGTACTTC. The whole variable domain, filled in from reference TRBV28 and TRBJ2-7, reads DVKVTQSSRYLVKRTGEKVFLECVQDMDHENMFWYRQDPGLGLRLIYFSYDVKMKEKGDIPEGYSVSREKKERFSLILESASTNQTSMYLCASRPLAGTSGDQQYFGPGTRLTVT.

The J gene is TRBJ1-3, the V gene TRBV28; maybe TRBD1 (5 bases). The germline CDR1 and CDR2 sequences are MDHEN and SYDVKM. The CDR3 loop spans 12 amino acids. Trimming removed 10 bases at V and 7 bases at J, with 14 bases between. CDR3 in DNA: TGTGCCACCTGGGACTCTTTGAACACCATATATTTT. It is translated as CATWDSLNTIYF.

J is TRBJ2-3 and V is TRBV27, with D possibly being TRBD2 (6 bases). Germline V gene data show CDR1 as MNHEY and CDR2 as SMNVEV (reference sequence). The CDR3 loop spans 19 amino acids. Between the trimmed V and J ends, which lost 2 bases and 0 bases, there was a span of 21 bases. CDR3 in amino acids: CASSLVTGGTPSSTDTQYF. DNA of the CDR3: TGTGCCAGCAGTTTAGTTACCGGCGGGACTCCTTCTAGCACAGATACGCAGTATTTT.

The rearrangement links TRBV2 to TRBJ2-2; D unclear. Deletions cut 4 bases from V and 6 bases from J, with 15 bases between. The CDR3 length is 15 residues. Germline V gene lookup returns CDR1 SNHLY and CDR2 FYNNEI. The CDR3 DNA is TGTGCCAGCAGTGGGGTCTCTGGCCAGGCCGGGGAGCTGTTTTTT. Its protein product is CASSGVSGQAGELFF.